This TCR beta chain derives from a study of cytomegalovirus exposure and HLA in healthy donors. Study background: Genotyping showed roughly 77% of over 350 donors falling in the Caucasian-associated ancestry cluster. Points from the study as a whole: Data from an earlier analysis indicated that most TCR beta V segments were productive either about 87% or about 30% of the time. The authors enumerated 164 TCR beta chains as linked to cytomegalovirus.

Comment on this clone: The antigen is not known.

The primer mix had 60 Vbeta and 13 Jbeta primers. TCRdb's table, derived via immunoSEQ multiplex PCR, lists solely in-frame clones and lacks some. The sample lists 100,000 or so clones; around 75% were seen once. CDR3 length: 13 residues. Germline CDR1 is LGHNT and CDR2 is FRNRAP. Losses at the gene ends were 1 base for V and 7 bases for J; bases not matched to a gene: 2. The clonotype was recovered from a man aged 25 to 40 in good health and CMV-seronegative. The J gene is TRBJ1-1, the V gene TRBV12-5, with TRBD1 matching 8 bases. What was sequenced was PBMCs. The CDR3 region is CASGLGTGLEAFF. CDR3 DNA: TGTGCTAGTGGTTTGGGGACAGGGCTTGAAGCTTTCTTT.